A selection of T cell receptor beta chains follows, all from one sample in a study of shared clonotypes between healthy human individuals. Method: immunoSEQ multiplex PCR; TCRdb's copy keeps in-frame clones and lacks some. The sample records around 200,000 clones, roughly 93% being singletons. Sequencing was performed on naive CD4+ T cells sorted from blood. The receptors derive from a woman under 40 in good health. Each CDR3 is given with its conserved first and last residue. Each record gives: CDR3 DNA, CDR3 protein, D gene, CDR3 length, V gene, clone size, J gene. D genes are given only for firm matches. A row's size may be missing; if present it is once, few, many or a size class.

TGCGCCAGCAGCCTTAAACCGGGACAGGTGGAATCGGAAGCTTTCTTT	CASSLKPGQVESEAFF	TRBD1	16	TRBV5-1	NA	TRBJ1-1
TGTGCCAGCAGTTTAGGGACAGGGCCATCCTACGAGCAGTACTTC	CASSLGTGPSYEQYF	TRBD1	15	TRBV28	NA	TRBJ2-7
TGTGCCAGCCGACCTACTAGCGTTTACTACGAGCAGTACTTC	CASRPTSVYYEQYF	TRBD2	14	TRBV7-2	once	TRBJ2-7
TGCGCCAGCAGCTCGACTAGCTCCTACGAGCAGTACTTC	CASSSTSSYEQYF	NA	13	TRBV5-1	NA	TRBJ2-7
TGTGCCAGCTCACCGCGGCAGGGGGCTGGCAATGAGCAGTTCTTC	CASSPRQGAGNEQFF	TRBD1	15	TRBV18	NA	TRBJ2-1
TGCGCCAGCAGCCAAGGGCTGACCGACAGGGTTGAAGCTTTCTTT	CASSQGLTDRVEAFF	TRBD1	15	TRBV4-1	NA	TRBJ1-1
TGCAGCGGCGGACAGGGGTTCACAGATACGCAGTATTTT	CSGGQGFTDTQYF	TRBD1	13	TRBV29-1	NA	TRBJ2-3
TGTGCCAGCAGTGAAGTGGTCCCTAATGAAAAACTGTTTTTT	CASSEVVPNEKLFF	NA	14	TRBV6-1	NA	TRBJ1-4
TGTGCCAGCAGGCCAGGACTAGCGGGAGGAGAGACCCAGTACTTC	CASRPGLAGGETQYF	TRBD2	15	TRBV27	NA	TRBJ2-5
TGTGCCAACGCCCCCCGGGAGTACGAGCAGTACTTC	CANAPREYEQYF	NA	12	TRBV10-3	NA	TRBJ2-7
TGTGCCAGCTCACCGGACAGAGATACGCAGTATTTT	CASSPDRDTQYF	NA	12	TRBV18	NA	TRBJ2-3
TGTGCCAGCAGCTTTTCAGGGGGACCGAAAGCGCAGTTCTTC	CASSFSGGPKAQFF	TRBD1	14	TRBV7-9	NA	TRBJ2-1
TGTGCCAGTAGTATCGGACAGGGCAGCTACGAGCAGTACTTC	CASSIGQGSYEQYF	TRBD1	14	TRBV19	NA	TRBJ2-7
TGTGCCAGCAGACCACCCAGAGGGCCCCAGCATTTT	CASRPPRGPQHF	NA	12	TRBV28	once	TRBJ1-5
TGTGCCAGCAGTGCGTCGACCCGAGGAAGCAATCAGCCCCAGCATTTT	CASSASTRGSNQPQHF	NA	16	TRBV6-1	NA	TRBJ1-5
TGTGCCAGCAGACGGGACAGGGGGCGCGGCGGGGAGCTGTTTTTT	CASRRDRGRGGELFF	TRBD1	15	TRBV27	NA	TRBJ2-2
TGTGCCAGCAGTTCTGGCGACAGTGCTGAGGAGCAGTACTTC	CASSSGDSAEEQYF	NA	14	TRBV6-5	once	TRBJ2-7
TGCGCCAGCAGCTTTGGCGGGGGAGAAACTGAAGCTTTCTTT	CASSFGGGETEAFF	NA	14	TRBV5-1	NA	TRBJ1-1
TGCGCCAGCGCTGAGGGACAGGGAGGAAACACCATATATTTT	CASAEGQGGNTIYF	TRBD1	14	TRBV5-1	NA	TRBJ1-3
TGTGCCAGCAGGAAGGGACCGGGACACAACACAGATACGCAGTATTTT	CASRKGPGHNTDTQYF	NA	16	TRBV7-4	once	TRBJ2-3
TGTGCCTGGAGTTACAAGGGGACCTACGAGCAGTACTTC	CAWSYKGTYEQYF	NA	13	TRBV30	NA	TRBJ2-7
TGTGCCAGCAGTGAAAGTGGGATAGGCACAGATACGCAGTATTTT	CASSESGIGTDTQYF	NA	15	TRBV2	NA	TRBJ2-3
TGCAGCGTGACCGGGACAGACTTCTACGAGCAGTACTTC	CSVTGTDFYEQYF	TRBD1	13	TRBV29-1	NA	TRBJ2-7
TGTGCCAGCTCACCAACCGGGACAGGAAACAATCAGCCCCAGCATTTT	CASSPTGTGNNQPQHF	TRBD1	16	TRBV18	NA	TRBJ1-5
TGTGCCAGCAGTTTAGATCCGGCAGGGGAAGAGCAGTACTTC	CASSLDPAGEEQYF	NA	14	TRBV28	NA	TRBJ2-7
TGTGCCAGCAGCGGGCGGAAGAAACCCCCTGAAAAACTGTTTTTT	CASSGRKKPPEKLFF	NA	15	TRBV5-8	NA	TRBJ1-4
TGTGCCAGCAGTGTAGAAAACGGAGCCTACGAGCAGTACTTC	CASSVENGAYEQYF	NA	14	TRBV2	NA	TRBJ2-7
TGTGCCAGCAGCCCGAGACAGGGGAGAGGTGAGCAGTTCTTC	CASSPRQGRGEQFF	TRBD1	14	TRBV9	NA	TRBJ2-1
TGTGCCAGCAGTTTAGGAAACAGGGAAAATGAAAAACTGTTTTTT	CASSLGNRENEKLFF	NA	15	TRBV28	NA	TRBJ1-4
TGTGCCAGCAAGGCGCGGGAGAGCTCCTACAATGAGCAGTTCTTC	CASKARESSYNEQFF	TRBD2	15	TRBV2	NA	TRBJ2-1
TGTGCCAGCAGCTTGGAACTAGCGGCAAATGAGCAGTTCTTC	CASSLELAANEQFF	TRBD2	14	TRBV7-6	NA	TRBJ2-1
TGTGCCAGCAGCCCCCGTCGAGTAGCGGGAGGGGGGGAGCAGTACTTC	CASSPRRVAGGGEQYF	TRBD2	16	TRBV7-8	NA	TRBJ2-7
TGCGCCAGCAGCCGAGGACGGTATGATAATCAGCCCCAGCATTTT	CASSRGRYDNQPQHF	NA	15	TRBV4-1	NA	TRBJ1-5
TGTGCCAGTAGTTCCGGGACACTTAACACCGGGGAGCTGTTTTTT	CASSSGTLNTGELFF	NA	15	TRBV19	NA	TRBJ2-2
TGTGCCAGTAGTCTACGACAGGGATTAAACACTGAAGCTTTCTTT	CASSLRQGLNTEAFF	TRBD1	15	TRBV19	NA	TRBJ1-1
TGTGCCAGCATGAGGAGCTACACTGAAGCTTTCTTT	CASMRSYTEAFF	NA	12	TRBV28	NA	TRBJ1-1
TGTGCCAGCAGTCAACCTCAGGGGGATGACGAGCAGTACTTC	CASSQPQGDDEQYF	TRBD1	14	TRBV28	NA	TRBJ2-7
TGTGCCTCCCGTGGCGGGACTTGGTACACAGATACGCAGTATTTT	CASRGGTWYTDTQYF	NA	15	TRBV28	NA	TRBJ2-3
TGTGCCAGCAGATCAACTGTGGGCGAGCAGTACTTC	CASRSTVGEQYF	NA	12	TRBV28	NA	TRBJ2-7
TGTGCCAGCAGCCCGGAAAGAGGGATCTCACCGACCTACGAGCAGTACTTC	CASSPERGISPTYEQYF	NA	17	TRBV7-9	NA	TRBJ2-7
TGCAGCGTTGCGAGGACAGCAAACACTGAAGCTTTCTTT	CSVARTANTEAFF	NA	13	TRBV29-1	NA	TRBJ1-1
TGTGCCAGCTCACCAGGCGGGGTCGACGAGCAGTACTTC	CASSPGGVDEQYF	NA	13	TRBV18	NA	TRBJ2-7
TGTGCCAGCAGCTTGAGGTCTAACGGCTACACCTTC	CASSLRSNGYTF	NA	12	TRBV5-5	NA	TRBJ1-2
TGTGCCAGCAGTGAACCTAGGGGTCCCTACGAGCAGTACTTC	CASSEPRGPYEQYF	NA	14	TRBV6-1	NA	TRBJ2-7
TGTGCCAGTAGGTCAGGGGCTAGCGGGTTCGGGGAGCTGTTTTTT	CASRSGASGFGELFF	TRBD2	15	TRBV19	NA	TRBJ2-2
TGTGCCAGCAGCTTGTCCGGGACAGTCGGTGGTCAGGCTTTCTTT	CASSLSGTVGGQAFF	TRBD1	15	TRBV5-8	NA	TRBJ1-1
TGTGCCAGTTCTGCTGAACACGGAGCTAACTATGGCTACACCTTC	CASSAEHGANYGYTF	NA	15	TRBV6-1	NA	TRBJ1-2
TGTGCCAGCTCCACAACGACCACCGGGGGGACCACCTACGAGCAGTACTTC	CASSTTTTGGTTYEQYF	TRBD2	17	TRBV18	NA	TRBJ2-7
TGTGCCAGCAGTTTACATCCGCTAGCGGTTTCCGAGCAGTACTTC	CASSLHPLAVSEQYF	TRBD2	15	TRBV6-5	NA	TRBJ2-7
TGTGCCAGCATGTGGCAGGGGGCGAGAAATCAGCCCCAGCATTTT	CASMWQGARNQPQHF	TRBD1	15	TRBV2	NA	TRBJ1-5
TGTGCCAGCAGTGCACAGGGGGGCACTGAAGCTTTCTTT	CASSAQGGTEAFF	TRBD1	13	TRBV6-1	NA	TRBJ1-1
TGTGCCAGCAGCTTAACAGCTTGGGACAACTCGAAGACCTATGGCTACACCTTC	CASSLTAWDNSKTYGYTF	NA	18	TRBV7-9	NA	TRBJ1-2
TGTGCCAGCAGCTTAGGACAGGGGGCGACCCTACTTGAAGCTTTCTTT	CASSLGQGATLLEAFF	TRBD1	16	TRBV5-4	NA	TRBJ1-1
TGTGCCAGCCTCGCGGGGAATGCCTACGAGCAGTACTTC	CASLAGNAYEQYF	NA	13	TRBV2	NA	TRBJ2-7
TGTGCCAGCAGTGTAGAGAGCAATCAGCCCCAGCATTTT	CASSVESNQPQHF	NA	13	TRBV2	NA	TRBJ1-5
TGTGCCAGCAGCCAAAACAGGGACCAAGAGACCCAGTACTTC	CASSQNRDQETQYF	NA	14	TRBV2	NA	TRBJ2-5
TGTGCCAGCAGCCTAAACGTAGCGTTTAGCGGAAGCTACGAGCAGTACTTC	CASSLNVAFSGSYEQYF	NA	17	TRBV7-2	NA	TRBJ2-7
TGTGCCAGTAGTATTTATGGGACAGGGACCAACGGGGAGCAGTTCTTC	CASSIYGTGTNGEQFF	TRBD1	16	TRBV19	NA	TRBJ2-1